This entry features one T cell receptor (beta chain) sequence. The CDR3 runs to 16 residues. Trimming stripped 5 bases from V and 4 bases from J, with 22 bases between. Germline loops: CDR1 SGHNT, CDR2 YYREEE (reference sequence). This sample is part of a study of blood T cell repertoires in COVID-19. Study context: Samples taken during acute and convalescent COVID-19 were collected in the United States, Italy and Spain.

Data came from immunoSEQ multiplex PCR; TCRdb stores just in-frame clones and leaves some out. The table includes roughly 120,000 clones, about 84% detected once. The clonotype comes from a man aged 60-69 years with acute or convalescent COVID-19. Source material: peripheral blood. V is TRBV5-4 and J is TRBJ2-7; weak D call: TRBD2 (6 bases). CDR3: CASSGGFGLGGYEQYF. In nucleotides, the CDR3 is TGTGCCAGCAGTGGGGGGTTCGGCCTGGGTGGGTACGAGCAGTACTTC.